The entry below gives a single TCR beta chain sequence along with its context. No antigen is known for it. These data come from a study of CD8 T cells in ankylosing spondylitis. Overall study findings and caveats: Ankylosing spondylitis blood appeared to be characterized by a TCR beta motif of eight highly homologous variants. Earlier work had already found some motif variants in reactive arthritis synovial fluid and blood. Those disease-linked clones were CD8+; they were also relatively rare in peripheral blood.

V trimming: 5 bases; J trimming: 5 bases; junction bases outside the gene matches: 8. Germline lookup yields CDR1 ENHRY and CDR2 SYGVKD. The CDR3 covers 14 residues. From the 5' RACE reads, TCRdb called clonotypes with MiXCR, one entry per CDR3 protein. The sample shows about 420,000 distinct CDR3 sequences, about 22% of them seen only once. The chain carries TRBV10-3 and TRBJ1-2; 7 nucleotides align to TRBD1. Material for sequencing was blood, either unsorted or a sorted T cell fraction (not recorded which). This sequence was found in a male donor with ankylosing spondylitis. This CDR3 reads CAISTGTARYGYTF. The CDR3 nucleotides are TGTGCCATCAGTACCGGGACAGCGAGATATGGCTACACCTTC.